The rows below give T cell receptor beta chains drawn from one sample of a study of blood T cell repertoires in COVID-19. Data came from immunoSEQ multiplex PCR; TCRdb stores just in-frame clones and leaves some out. The sample lists approximately 89,000 clones, 75% to 90% occurring once. The sequenced sample consisted of peripheral blood. These receptors all stem from an elderly woman with acute or convalescent COVID-19. Both conserved end residues are part of each CDR3. The D gene is left open where the match is weak. Only some rows state a clone size, as once, few, many or a class for expanded clones.

>TRBD1|TRBJ2-6|.|TRBV2
CARGRDRGNVLTF
TGTGCCCGCGGTCGGGACAGGGGTAACGTCCTGACTTTC
>TRBD1|TRBJ1-1|.|TRBV6-5
CASRDRGGTEAFF
TGTGCCAGCAGGGACAGGGGAGGGACTGAAGCTTTCTTT
>TRBD2|TRBJ2-7|.|TRBV5-1
CASSLAPGLGYEQYF
TGCGCCAGCAGCTTGGCCCCGGGACTAGGTTACGAGCAGTACTTC
>TRBD2|TRBJ2-7|.|TRBV10-3
CAISELYRSGTSVTYEQYF
TGTGCCATCAGTGAGCTCTATCGGAGTGGGACTAGCGTTACCTACGAGCAGTACTTC
>TRBD2|TRBJ2-2|once|TRBV7-7
CASSPRTSRVKELFF
TGTGCCAGCAGCCCACGGACTAGCCGAGTGAAGGAGCTGTTTTTT
>.|TRBJ2-5|.|TRBV10-2
CASSGIVGETQYF
TGCGCCAGCAGTGGCATCGTCGGGGAGACCCAGTACTTC
>TRBD1|TRBJ2-5|.|TRBV10-3
CATSNRGQRETQYF
TGTGCCACCAGTAACAGGGGGCAGAGGGAGACCCAGTACTTC
>TRBD1|TRBJ2-2|.|TRBV11-2
CASSSQGQGAAGELFF
TGTGCCAGCAGCTCCCAAGGGCAGGGGGCGGCCGGGGAGCTGTTTTTT
>TRBD1|TRBJ1-1|.|TRBV29-1
CSVEDPPGQGPSSAWETEAFF
TGCAGCGTTGAAGATCCCCCGGGACAGGGGCCATCATCGGCTTGGGAAACTGAAGCTTTCTTT
>TRBD1|TRBJ2-1|.|TRBV18
CASSPRQGVGSNEQFF
TGTGCCAGCTCACCACGACAGGGGGTTGGAAGCAATGAGCAGTTCTTC